The clone carrying this T cell receptor (beta chain) was detected only a few times. Antigen specificity is unknown. V dropped 4 bases and J dropped 3; count of bases not matched to a gene: 2. Germline V CDR1 and CDR2: MNHEY, SMNVEV (reference sequence). The CDR3 covers 13 residues. This sample is drawn from a study of CD8 T cells in ankylosing spondylitis. TCRdb fed the 5' RACE reads into MiXCR, producing one record per CDR3 protein. Of just over 300,000 distinct CDR3 sequences listed, roughly 20% are singletons. Overall study findings and caveats: Enrichment of disease-linked clones was reportedly significant in matched ankylosing spondylitis synovial fluid. What appeared characteristic of ankylosing spondylitis blood was a TCR beta motif of under 10 highly homologous variants. Some motif variants were previously reported in reactive arthritis synovial fluid and blood.

V and J are TRBV27 and TRBJ2-7; 8 bases align to TRBD1. Sequencing input: blood, either unsorted or a sorted T cell fraction (not recorded which). The clonotype comes from a female donor with ankylosing spondylitis or in good health (not recorded which). CDR3 DNA sequence: TGTGCCAGCAGTTGGGACAGGAACTACGAGCAGTACTTC. This gives the protein CASSWDRNYEQYF.